The entry below gives a single TCR beta chain sequence along with its context. The sample originates from a study of blood T cell repertoires in COVID-19. Assay: immunoSEQ multiplex PCR; the TCRdb copy retains only in-frame clones and omits some. The repertoire holds some 150,000 clones, 84% seen once, with roughly 15% in the top ten. Germline loops: CDR1 KGHSH, CDR2 LQKENI. V was shortened by 2 bases and J by 4 bases, with 11 bases between the two germline ends. This CDR3 contains 14 residues. This sequence joins TRBV18 and TRBJ1-2; D remains unclear. This receptor was identified in a woman in her 70s with COVID-19, enrolled during active disease. Sample: peripheral blood. CDR3 sequence reads: CASSPSGVSYGYTF. CDR3 in DNA: TGTGCCAGCTCACCATCCGGGGTTTCCTATGGCTACACCTTC.